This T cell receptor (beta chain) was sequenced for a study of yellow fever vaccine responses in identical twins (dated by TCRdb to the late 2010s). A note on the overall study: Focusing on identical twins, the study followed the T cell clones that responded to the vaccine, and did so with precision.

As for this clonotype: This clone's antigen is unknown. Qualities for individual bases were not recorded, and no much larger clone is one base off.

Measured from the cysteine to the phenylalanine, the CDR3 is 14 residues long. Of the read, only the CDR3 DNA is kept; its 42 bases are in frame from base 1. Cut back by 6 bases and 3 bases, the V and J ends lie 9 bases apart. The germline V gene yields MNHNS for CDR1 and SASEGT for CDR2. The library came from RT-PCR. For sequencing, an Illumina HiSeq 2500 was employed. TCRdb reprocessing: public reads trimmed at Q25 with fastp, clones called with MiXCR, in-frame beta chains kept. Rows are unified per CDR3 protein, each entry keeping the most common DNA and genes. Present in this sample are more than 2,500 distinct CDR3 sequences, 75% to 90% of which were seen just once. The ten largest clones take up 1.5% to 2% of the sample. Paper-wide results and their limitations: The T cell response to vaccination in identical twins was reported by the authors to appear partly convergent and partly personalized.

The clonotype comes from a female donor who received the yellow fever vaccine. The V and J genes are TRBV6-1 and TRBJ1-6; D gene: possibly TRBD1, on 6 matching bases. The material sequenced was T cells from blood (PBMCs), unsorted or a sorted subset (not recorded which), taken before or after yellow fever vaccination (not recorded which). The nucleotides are TGTGCCAGCAGATCGGACAGCTATAATTCACCCCTCCACTTT. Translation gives CASRSDSYNSPLHF.